Listed below are T cell receptor beta chains from one sample, sequenced in a study of T cells in Graves' hyperthyroidism and ophthalmopathy. Each CDR3 protein gets one entry after TCRdb re-called the multiplex PCR reads with MiXCR. The table records about 290,000 distinct CDR3 sequences, approximately 15% of them present only once. Sequencing used blood. These receptors all come from a woman aged 55 to 70 with Graves' ophthalmopathy. Both conserved end residues are part of each CDR3. D genes are given only for firm matches. The size of a clone is reported for some rows only, either as once, few or many, or as a class for expanded clones.

size	V	J	D	DNA	CDR3
many	TRBV18	TRBJ1-2	TRBD1	TGTGCCAGCTCACCAACCGGGACAGACCACTATGGCTACACCTTC	CASSPTGTDHYGYTF
many	TRBV7-8	TRBJ2-7	NA	TGTGCCAGCAGCTTAGCCGGGAGTGTCTACGAGCAGTACTTC	CASSLAGSVYEQYF
many	TRBV12-3/TRBV12-4	TRBJ2-7	TRBD1	TGTGCCAGCAGTTTGACAGGGGGTAGTCCCGAGCAGTACTTC	CASSLTGGSPEQYF
many	TRBV7-2	TRBJ2-7	NA	TGTGCCAGCAGCTTAGCGGAGGGAGTTTTTTACGAGCAGTACTTC	CASSLAEGVFYEQYF
NA	TRBV14	TRBJ2-2	NA	TGTGCCAGCAGCCAAGGGTCCCGGCGGGGGAACACCGGGGAGCTGTTTTTT	CASSQGSRRGNTGELFF
few	TRBV20-1	TRBJ2-7	NA	TGCAGTGCTAGGTCCGTCGGCCCCTACGAGCAGTACTTC	CSARSVGPYEQYF
NA	TRBV5-1	TRBJ2-4	TRBD1	TGCGCCAGCAGACGGACAGGGGGCCCCGAAAACATTCAGTACTTC	CASRRTGGPENIQYF
few	TRBV5-8	TRBJ2-3	TRBD2	TGTGCCAGCAGCCGGGAGTCTAGGCTAGCGGGAATCGGAGATACGCAGTATTTT	CASSRESRLAGIGDTQYF
NA	TRBV5-6	TRBJ2-2	NA	TGTGCCAGCAGCCACCAAAGGGTTGTGGTACCCGGGGAGCTGTTTTTT	CASSHQRVVVPGELFF
few	TRBV7-8	TRBJ2-1	TRBD2	TGTGCCAGCAGCGCTCCAGCGGGGGCATACAATGAGCAGTTCTTC	CASSAPAGAYNEQFF
many	TRBV20-1	TRBJ1-4	NA	TGCAGTGCTACCATGATTATGGAAAAACTGTTTTTT	CSATMIMEKLFF
few	TRBV7-2	TRBJ2-7	TRBD1	TGTGCCAGCAGCTCCCGGGACAGGAACTCTTACGAGCAGTACTTC	CASSSRDRNSYEQYF
few	TRBV29-1	TRBJ2-5	NA	TGCAGCGTTGAAGAGATTGGGTGGGAGACCCAGTACTTC	CSVEEIGWETQYF
few	TRBV12-5	TRBJ2-2	NA	TGTGCTAGTGGTTCAGCGGGCAGCGGGGAGCTGTTTTTT	CASGSAGSGELFF
NA	TRBV10-1	TRBJ1-5	NA	TGCGCCAGCAGTGAGTATCCGGGCGCGCCCCAGCATTTT	CASSEYPGAPQHF
NA	TRBV20-1	TRBJ2-2	TRBD2	TGCAGTGCTAGGACTAGCGGGGGGGCGTATTATACCGGGGAGCTGTTTTTT	CSARTSGGAYYTGELFF
many	TRBV18	TRBJ1-1	NA	TGTGCCAGCTCACCATCAGGGGATGAAGCTTTCTTT	CASSPSGDEAFF
NA	TRBV2	TRBJ1-4	TRBD1	TGTGCCAGCGGAAAGAACCGGGACAGGGGTGAAAAACTGCTTTTT	CASGKNRDRGEKLLF
NA	TRBV20-1	TRBJ2-6	NA	TGCAGTGCTTTCCTGGTTAACTCTGGGGCCAACGTCCTGACTTTC	CSAFLVNSGANVLTF
many	TRBV20-1	TRBJ2-3	NA	TGCAGTGCTAGAGGGGCCCAGGGAGACACAGATACGCAGTATTTT	CSARGAQGDTDTQYF
NA	TRBV19	TRBJ1-4	TRBD1	TGTGCCAGTAGTATGTGGACAGGGGGCGCGGGAAAACTGTTTTTT	CASSMWTGGAGKLFF
many	TRBV27	TRBJ2-7	NA	TGTGCCAGCAGTTCCCACCCCGGGACACTTAACCACGAGCAGTACTTC	CASSSHPGTLNHEQYF
many	TRBV7-8	TRBJ2-7	TRBD2	TGTGCCAGCAGCTTAGTCGGGTCGGGGACTAGCGGGAGTGTCGAGCAGTACTTC	CASSLVGSGTSGSVEQYF
many	TRBV3-1	TRBJ1-6	NA	TGTGCCAGCAGCCGACAGGACCATAATTCACCCCTCCACTTT	CASSRQDHNSPLHF
many	TRBV18	TRBJ1-1	TRBD1	TGTGCCAGCTCACCCGGACAGGGCGCTGAAGCTTTCTTT	CASSPGQGAEAFF
NA	TRBV19	TRBJ2-7	TRBD1	TGTGCCAGTAGCGGGACAGGGGGCAGCTCCTACGAGCAGTACTTC	CASSGTGGSSYEQYF
many	TRBV19	TRBJ2-5	NA	TGTGCCAGTAGTCGCTGGGGGACCCAGTACTTC	CASSRWGTQYF
many	TRBV11-2	TRBJ2-7	TRBD1	TGTGCCAGCAGCTTGGTACGGGGACAGGGCTACGAGCAGTACTTC	CASSLVRGQGYEQYF
NA	TRBV25-1	TRBJ2-2	NA	TGTGCCAGACATATCCACTGGGACACGAAGAACACCGGGGAGCTGTTTTTT	CARHIHWDTKNTGELFF
many	TRBV5-1	TRBJ1-1	NA	TGCGCCAGCAGCTTGGGACCATTAGGGAACATGAACACTGAAGCTTTCTTT	CASSLGPLGNMNTEAFF
many	TRBV6-1	TRBJ2-1	NA	TGTGCCAGCAGATACGACAAGCAGTTCTTC	CASRYDKQFF
many	TRBV3-1	TRBJ2-7	NA	TGTGCCAGCAGCCAAGGTCCGGATGGGACTTGGGAGCAGTACTTC	CASSQGPDGTWEQYF
many	TRBV6-1	TRBJ1-5	NA	TGTGCCAGCAGTGACGGGGAGCCCCAGCATTTT	CASSDGEPQHF
many	TRBV28	TRBJ2-3	TRBD1	TGTGCCAGCAGCCTGGGGACAGCGTTTACCACAGATACGCAGTATTTT	CASSLGTAFTTDTQYF
few	TRBV5-6	TRBJ1-1	TRBD1	TGTGCCAGCAGCCTGGGGGTCCCGGACAGGCCTTCTGAAGCTTTCTTT	CASSLGVPDRPSEAFF
many	TRBV5-1	TRBJ2-7	NA	TGCGCCAGTAGACTGGAGGCGTACAACGGGTACGAGCAGTACTTC	CASRLEAYNGYEQYF
few	TRBV12-3/TRBV12-4	TRBJ1-1	NA	TGTGCCAGCAGCAAGTTAAACACTGAAGCTTTCTTT	CASSKLNTEAFF
many	TRBV20-1	TRBJ2-1	NA	TGCAGTGCTACCGCCCGTGGGAATGAGCAGTTCTTC	CSATARGNEQFF
few	TRBV19	TRBJ1-2	NA	TGTGCCAGTAGTATTACCTTCCGACAGAACTATGGCTACACCTTC	CASSITFRQNYGYTF
many	TRBV10-2	TRBJ1-1	NA	TGCGCCAGCAGTGATTTCTGGGACAACACTGAAGCTTTCTTT	CASSDFWDNTEAFF
many	TRBV12-3/TRBV12-4	TRBJ2-5	TRBD2	TGTGCCAGCAGTCCTACAGCGGGGGGAGAGACCCAGTACTTC	CASSPTAGGETQYF
many	TRBV6-2/TRBV6-3	TRBJ2-1	NA	TGTGCCAGCCAAACTAGGCAGGACGGATCCGGGTTCTTC	CASQTRQDGSGFF
many	TRBV18	TRBJ2-1	NA	TGTGCCAGCTCACCAAACAGGTGGTTTAATGAGCAGTTCTTC	CASSPNRWFNEQFF
NA	TRBV11-2	TRBJ2-6	TRBD1	TGTGCCAGCAGACGTCCGGGACAGGGCCCCTCTGGGGCCAACGTCCTGACTTTC	CASRRPGQGPSGANVLTF
NA	TRBV28	TRBJ2-3	NA	TGTGCCAGCTTCGGCGAGGGTCGCACAGATACGCAGTATTTT	CASFGEGRTDTQYF
few	TRBV9	TRBJ1-1	NA	TGTGCCAGCAGCCCCCTAGGGAGCCCTGAAGCTTTCTTT	CASSPLGSPEAFF
NA	TRBV6-1	TRBJ1-4	TRBD1	TGTGCCAGCAGTTCATGGACAGGGACTAATGAAAAACTGTTTTTT	CASSSWTGTNEKLFF
many	TRBV6-1	TRBJ2-7	NA	TGTGCCAGCAGGCCCGGACAGTCCTCCTACGAGCAGTACTTC	CASRPGQSSYEQYF
many	TRBV5-1	TRBJ2-2	TRBD2	TGCGCCAGCAGCTTGACCGGGACTACAACCGGGGAGCTGTTTTTT	CASSLTGTTTGELFF
few	TRBV5-1	TRBJ2-5	NA	TGCGCCAGCAGCCCTCAGCCGACACCCGAGACCCAGTACTTC	CASSPQPTPETQYF
few	TRBV5-1	TRBJ2-3	NA	TGCGCCGGCAGCTTGGGCGGACTGGCGGGAGATACGCAGTATTTT	CAGSLGGLAGDTQYF
many	TRBV6-1	TRBJ1-2	NA	TGTGCCAGCAGTGAATTTGGGGCGGGGATTGTCTACACCTTC	CASSEFGAGIVYTF
many	TRBV7-9	TRBJ2-6	NA	TGTGCCAGCAGCTTCGGGGTCTCTGGGGCCAACGTCCTGACTTTC	CASSFGVSGANVLTF
NA	TRBV6-2/TRBV6-3	TRBJ1-5	NA	TGTGCCAGCAGTTGGGCGGCGGATAGCAATCAGCCCCAGCATTTT	CASSWAADSNQPQHF
many	TRBV7-9	TRBJ2-5	NA	TGTGCCAGCAGCTCTGAGGGAGTGGTGGGGGAGACCCAGTACTTC	CASSSEGVVGETQYF
many	TRBV18	TRBJ1-4	NA	TGTGCCAGCTCACAATGGACTGGGGGTAATGAAAAACTGTTTTTT	CASSQWTGGNEKLFF
NA	TRBV12-3/TRBV12-4	TRBJ1-3	NA	TGTGCCAGCAGTTTATTACTCATTTCTGGAAACACCATATATTTT	CASSLLLISGNTIYF
NA	TRBV29-1	TRBJ2-3	TRBD1	TGCAGCGTTGATTACGGGGACAGGGGTAGCACAGATACGCAGTATTTT	CSVDYGDRGSTDTQYF
many	TRBV28	TRBJ2-7	TRBD2	TGTGCCACCCAAAGACTAGCGGGCCTCTACGAGCAGTACTTC	CATQRLAGLYEQYF
many	TRBV6-1	TRBJ2-7	NA	TGTGCCAGCGAGACCGGGAACTTCGAGGGAATCTTCTACGAGCAGTACTTC	CASETGNFEGIFYEQYF